Listed below are T cell receptor beta chains from one sample, sequenced in a study of CD8 T cells in ankylosing spondylitis. TCRdb fed the 5' RACE reads into MiXCR, producing one record per CDR3 protein. Of about 220,000 distinct CDR3 sequences in the sample, about 7% were seen once. Sequencing used blood, either unsorted or a sorted T cell fraction (not recorded which). Every receptor here comes from a male donor with ankylosing spondylitis. The CDR3 runs from the conserved cysteine through the conserved F or W.

v_call	j_call	cdr3_aa
TRBV23-1	TRBJ2-3	CAGRDTQYF
TRBV12-3/TRBV12-4	TRBJ1-5	CASSLGPQRGNQPQHF
TRBV4-3	TRBJ1-6	CASSQGGDPYSPLHF
TRBV6-2/TRBV6-3	TRBJ2-7	CASLWLGDHEQYF
TRBV7-9	TRBJ1-3	CASSTPRNGNTIYF
TRBV7-2	TRBJ2-3	CASSPGARITDTQYF
TRBV15	TRBJ1-2	CATSRGQGPIGVKGYTF
TRBV7-9	TRBJ2-7	CASSFSGTPEQYF
TRBV9	TRBJ1-4	CASSVEGNSYEKLFF
TRBV14	TRBJ2-7	CASSQRGREFYEQYF
TRBV4-3	TRBJ2-7	CASSQGASGNPYEQYF
TRBV27	TRBJ2-7	CASCLTGTLGEQYF
TRBV24-1	TRBJ2-1	CATSTGGWYNEQFF
TRBV7-9	TRBJ2-2	CASSLGFGTDNTGELFF
TRBV11-1	TRBJ2-1	CASSVRTSGRFMMNEQFF
TRBV29-1	TRBJ2-1	CSAPGHYSYNEQFF
TRBV9	TRBJ1-2	CASSEWDTTNYGYTF
TRBV7-9	TRBJ2-7	CASTPLRQGSYEQYF
TRBV9	TRBJ2-1	CASGTSGTYNEQFF
TRBV6-4	TRBJ2-1	CASSDLFGEGNNEQFF
TRBV9	TRBJ2-1	CASSPTPSSYNEQFF
TRBV7-6	TRBJ1-2	CASSPGTGLSYGYTF
TRBV12-3/TRBV12-4	TRBJ1-1	CASSLSPGNTEAFF
TRBV20-1	TRBJ2-7	CSRGGAYEQYF
TRBV2	TRBJ2-7	CASSDFDSPVYEQYF
TRBV20-1	TRBJ2-4	CSARDLRGNIQYF
TRBV6-2/TRBV6-3	TRBJ2-1	CASRNPSGGAGSYNEQFF
TRBV29-1	TRBJ2-7	CSSLDRKTYEQYF
TRBV12-5	TRBJ2-5	CASGFSAEETQYF
TRBV7-3	TRBJ2-3	CASSLSGGAADTQYF
TRBV6-6	TRBJ1-2	CASRPDPYGYTF
TRBV12-3/TRBV12-4	TRBJ2-5	CASSLSSALAQYF
TRBV7-9	TRBJ2-1	CASSLPLTGDNEQFF
TRBV6-1	TRBJ2-7	CASGGSGASYEQYF
TRBV6-1	TRBJ2-3	CASSPPVSSSTDTQYF
TRBV20-1	TRBJ2-2	CSARDLYPRENTGELFF
TRBV27	TRBJ1-4	CASSLWPNEKLFF
TRBV2	TRBJ2-7	CASSSSYGISTFTF
TRBV19	TRBJ2-4	CASSIDGGPKNIQYF
TRBV5-1	TRBJ2-7	CASSLDPPGTYEQYF
TRBV9	TRBJ1-1	CASSFRQGPMNTEAFF
TRBV3-1	TRBJ2-6	CASSQDAGAGANVLTF
TRBV10-1	TRBJ2-3	CATKPLTADF
TRBV7-9	TRBJ2-7	CASSLSYEQYF
TRBV11-2	TRBJ2-7	CASRRGLAFYEQYF
TRBV7-8	TRBJ1-6	CASSLAPLSSYNSPLHF
TRBV7-8	TRBJ2-1	CASSFPTSGRGYNEQFF
TRBV10-2	TRBJ2-2	CASNYPGQGIGELFF
TRBV29-1	TRBJ1-4	CSVEARTGGGDEKLFF
TRBV13	TRBJ2-4	CASSSRLEIQYF
TRBV7-7	TRBJ2-1	CASSSGFSEQFF
TRBV7-3	TRBJ1-1	CASSPAGGGTEAFF
TRBV14	TRBJ2-1	CASSQPRQGIYNEQFF
TRBV7-9	TRBJ2-7	CASSNLGDYYEQYF
TRBV6-1	TRBJ2-6	CASSEAGSGANVLTF
TRBV29-1	TRBJ2-7	CSVITGTSGYEQYF
TRBV7-9	TRBJ1-1	CASSWGQGNTEAFF
TRBV4-3	TRBJ1-2	CASSQVDRDDYGYTF
TRBV4-3	TRBJ2-1	CASSHLPKLAGRHEQFF
TRBV7-6	TRBJ2-7	CASSPGTAPKEQYF